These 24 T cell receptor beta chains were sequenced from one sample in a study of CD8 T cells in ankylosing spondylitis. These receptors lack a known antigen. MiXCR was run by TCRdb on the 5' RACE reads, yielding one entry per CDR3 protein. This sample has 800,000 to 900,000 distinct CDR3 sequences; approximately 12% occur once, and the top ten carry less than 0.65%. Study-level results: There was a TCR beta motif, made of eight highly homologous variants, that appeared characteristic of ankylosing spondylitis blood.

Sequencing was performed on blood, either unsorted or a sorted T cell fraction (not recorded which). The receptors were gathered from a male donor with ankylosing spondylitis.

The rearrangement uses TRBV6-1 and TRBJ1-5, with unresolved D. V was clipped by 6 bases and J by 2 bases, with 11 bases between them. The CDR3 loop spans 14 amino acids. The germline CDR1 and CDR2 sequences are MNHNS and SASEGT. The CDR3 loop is CASSHLTGNQPQHF. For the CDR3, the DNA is TGTGCCAGCAGCCACTTGACTGGCAATCAGCCCCAGCATTTT.

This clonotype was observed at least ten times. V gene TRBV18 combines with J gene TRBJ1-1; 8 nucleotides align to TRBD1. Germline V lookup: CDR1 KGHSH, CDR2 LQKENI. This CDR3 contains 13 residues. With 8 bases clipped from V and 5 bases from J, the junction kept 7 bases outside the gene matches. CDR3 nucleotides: TGTGCCAGCAGTCCGACAGGGGAGACTGAAGCTTTCTTT. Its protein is CASSPTGETEAFF.

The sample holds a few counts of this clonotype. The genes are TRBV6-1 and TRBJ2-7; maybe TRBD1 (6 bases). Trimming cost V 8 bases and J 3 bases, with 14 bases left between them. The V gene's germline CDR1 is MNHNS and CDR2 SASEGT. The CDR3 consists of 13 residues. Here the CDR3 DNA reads TGTGCCAGCCAAAGGGAAGGGGGCTACGAGCAGTACTTC. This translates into CASQREGGYEQYF.

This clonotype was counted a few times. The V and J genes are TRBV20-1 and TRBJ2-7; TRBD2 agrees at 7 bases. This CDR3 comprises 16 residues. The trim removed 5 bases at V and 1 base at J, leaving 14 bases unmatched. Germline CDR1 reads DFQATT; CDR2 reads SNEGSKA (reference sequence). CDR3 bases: TGCAGTGCTCAAGAGGGCAGGGCTAGCGGATCCTACGAGCAGTACTTC. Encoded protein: CSAQEGRASGSYEQYF.

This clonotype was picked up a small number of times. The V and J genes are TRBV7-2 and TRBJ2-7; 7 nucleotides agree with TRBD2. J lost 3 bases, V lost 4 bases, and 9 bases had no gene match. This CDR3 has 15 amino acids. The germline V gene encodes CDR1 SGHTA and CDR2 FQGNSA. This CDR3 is CASSSPGLSGYEQYF. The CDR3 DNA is TGTGCCAGCAGCTCACCGGGACTATCGGGCTACGAGCAGTACTTC.

CDR3 region: CASRRDGTRGYNEQFF. CDR3 in DNA: TGTGCCAGCAGACGCGACGGGACTAGGGGGTACAATGAGCAGTTCTTC. The J gene is TRBJ2-1, the V gene TRBV6-1, with TRBD2 matching over 8 bases. CDR1 and CDR2 (germline): MNHNS, SASEGT. CDR3 length: 16 amino acids. V lost 6 bases and J lost 4; bases outside the gene matches: 11.

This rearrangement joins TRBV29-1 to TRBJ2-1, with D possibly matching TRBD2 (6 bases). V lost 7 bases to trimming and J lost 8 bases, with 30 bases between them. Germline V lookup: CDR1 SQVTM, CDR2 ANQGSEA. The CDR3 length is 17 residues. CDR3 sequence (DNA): TGCAGCGCTCGAGGGGATCGGACCGCAAGGGAGGACGATGAGCAGTTCTTC. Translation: CSARGDRTAREDDEQFF.

CDR3 bases: TGTGCCAGCAGTTACTCGACGAAAGTGAAGAACACTGAAGCTTTCTTT. Its protein product is CASSYSTKVKNTEAFF. The chain combines TRBV6-5 with TRBJ1-1; D is unresolved. The V gene lost 0 bases and the J gene lost 1 base, with 12 bases spanning the gap. There are 16 residues in the CDR3. CDR1 is MNHEY and CDR2 is SVGAGI in the germline V gene.

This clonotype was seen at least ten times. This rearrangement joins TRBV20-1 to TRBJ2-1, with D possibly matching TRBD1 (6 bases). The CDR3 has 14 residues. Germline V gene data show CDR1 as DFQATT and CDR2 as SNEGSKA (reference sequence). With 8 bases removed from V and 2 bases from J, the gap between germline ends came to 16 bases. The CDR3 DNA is TGCAGTAAGACGGCAGGGGCTACCTACAATGAGCAGTTCTTC. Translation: CSKTAGATYNEQFF.

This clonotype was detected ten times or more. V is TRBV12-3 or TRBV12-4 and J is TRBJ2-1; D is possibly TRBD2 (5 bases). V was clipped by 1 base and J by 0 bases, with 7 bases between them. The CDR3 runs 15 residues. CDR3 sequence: CASSLGAVSYNEQFF. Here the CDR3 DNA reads TGTGCCAGCAGTTTAGGAGCGGTCTCCTACAATGAGCAGTTCTTC.

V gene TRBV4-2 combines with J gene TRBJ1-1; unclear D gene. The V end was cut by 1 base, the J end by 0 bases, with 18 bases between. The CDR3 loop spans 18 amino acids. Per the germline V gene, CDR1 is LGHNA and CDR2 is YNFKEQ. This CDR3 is CASSQVGLLGKMNTEAFF. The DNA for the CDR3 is TGTGCCAGCAGCCAAGTAGGACTTTTGGGGAAGATGAACACTGAAGCTTTCTTT.

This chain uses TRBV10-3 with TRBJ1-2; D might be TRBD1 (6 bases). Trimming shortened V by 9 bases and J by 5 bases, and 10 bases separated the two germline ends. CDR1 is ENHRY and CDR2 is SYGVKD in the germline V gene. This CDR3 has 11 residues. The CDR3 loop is CAIGQKYGYTF. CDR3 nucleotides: TGTGCCATAGGACAGAAATATGGCTACACCTTC.

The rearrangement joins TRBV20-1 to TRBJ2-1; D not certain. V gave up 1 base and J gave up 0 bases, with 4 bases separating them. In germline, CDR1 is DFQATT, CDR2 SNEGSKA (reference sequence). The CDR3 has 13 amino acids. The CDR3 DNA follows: TGCAGTGCTAGAGCGTACTCCTACAATGAGCAGTTCTTC. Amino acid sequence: CSARAYSYNEQFF.

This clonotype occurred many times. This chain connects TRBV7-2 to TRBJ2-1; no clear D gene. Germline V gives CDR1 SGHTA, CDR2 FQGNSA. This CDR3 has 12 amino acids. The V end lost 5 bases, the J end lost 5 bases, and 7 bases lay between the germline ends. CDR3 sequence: CASSLQDNEQFF. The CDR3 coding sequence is TGTGCCAGCAGCCTCCAGGACAATGAGCAGTTCTTC.

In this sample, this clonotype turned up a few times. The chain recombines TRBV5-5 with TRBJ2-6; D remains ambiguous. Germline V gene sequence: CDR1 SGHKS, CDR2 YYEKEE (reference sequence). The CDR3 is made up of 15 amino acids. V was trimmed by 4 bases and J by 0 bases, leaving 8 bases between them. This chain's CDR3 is CASSHVHSGANVLTF. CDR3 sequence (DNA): TGTGCCAGCAGCCACGTCCACTCTGGGGCCAACGTCCTGACTTTC.

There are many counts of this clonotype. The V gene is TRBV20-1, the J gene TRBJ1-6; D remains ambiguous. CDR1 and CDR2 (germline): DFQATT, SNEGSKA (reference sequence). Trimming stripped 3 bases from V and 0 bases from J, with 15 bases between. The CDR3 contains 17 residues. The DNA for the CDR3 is TGCAGTGCTAGTTTGGGCAGGTCGAGCTCCTATAATTCACCCCTCCACTTT. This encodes CSASLGRSSSYNSPLHF.

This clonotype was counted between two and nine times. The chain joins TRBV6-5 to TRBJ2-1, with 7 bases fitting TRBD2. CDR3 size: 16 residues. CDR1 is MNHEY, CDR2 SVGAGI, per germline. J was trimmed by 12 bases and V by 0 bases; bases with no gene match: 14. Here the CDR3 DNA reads TGTGCCAGCAGTTACTCGAAATCACCTAGCGGCCGTGGGCAGTTCTTC. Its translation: CASSYSKSPSGRGQFF.

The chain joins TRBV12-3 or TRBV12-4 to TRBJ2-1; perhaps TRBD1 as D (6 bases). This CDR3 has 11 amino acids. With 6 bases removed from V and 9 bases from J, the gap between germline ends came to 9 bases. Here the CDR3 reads CASRYRVEQFF. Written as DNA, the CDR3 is TGTGCCAGCAGATACAGGGTTGAGCAGTTCTTC.

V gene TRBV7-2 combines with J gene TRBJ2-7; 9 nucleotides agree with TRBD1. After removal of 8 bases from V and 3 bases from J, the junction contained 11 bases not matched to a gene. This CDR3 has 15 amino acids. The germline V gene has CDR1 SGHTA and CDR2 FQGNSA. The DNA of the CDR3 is TGTGCCAGCGCGCCAAGGACAGGGGTTGTCTACGAGCAGTACTTC. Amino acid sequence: CASAPRTGVVYEQYF. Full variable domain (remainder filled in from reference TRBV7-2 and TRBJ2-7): GAGVSQSPSNKVTEKGKDVELRCDPISGHTALYWYRQSLGQGLEFLIYFQGNSAPDKSGLPSDRFSAERTGGSVSTLTIQRTQQEDSAVYLCASAPRTGVVYEQYFGPGTRLTVT.

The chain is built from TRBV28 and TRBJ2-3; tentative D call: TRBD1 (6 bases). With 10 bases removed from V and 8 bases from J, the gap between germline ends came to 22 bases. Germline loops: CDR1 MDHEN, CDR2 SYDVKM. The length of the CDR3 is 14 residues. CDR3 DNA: TGTGCCATCGCGCCGAGCCAGGGGAAGGGTACGCAGTATTTT. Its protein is CAIAPSQGKGTQYF. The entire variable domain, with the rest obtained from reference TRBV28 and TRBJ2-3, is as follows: DVKVTQSSRYLVKRTGEKVFLECVQDMDHENMFWYRQDPGLGLRLIYFSYDVKMKEKGDIPEGYSVSREKKERFSLILESASTNQTSMYLCAIAPSQGKGTQYFGPGTRLTVL.

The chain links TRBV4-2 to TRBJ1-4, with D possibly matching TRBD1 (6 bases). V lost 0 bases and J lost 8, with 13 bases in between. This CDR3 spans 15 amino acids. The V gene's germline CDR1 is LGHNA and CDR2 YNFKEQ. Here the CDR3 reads CASSQDGGRGEKLFF. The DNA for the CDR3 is TGTGCCAGCAGCCAAGATGGGGGCCGAGGGGAAAAACTGTTTTTT.

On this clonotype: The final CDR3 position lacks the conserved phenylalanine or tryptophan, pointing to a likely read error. For the CDR3, the DNA is TGTGCCAGCAGCTTGGGACTAGCGTTCTCCTACGAGCAGTACATC. Translation gives CASSLGLAFSYEQYI. This chain joins TRBV7-9 and TRBJ2-7; 10 nucleotides agree with TRBD2. The V gene's germline CDR1 is SEHNR and CDR2 FQNEAQ (reference sequence). CDR3 length: 15 residues. J lost 0 bases, V lost 3 bases, and 2 bases had no gene match.

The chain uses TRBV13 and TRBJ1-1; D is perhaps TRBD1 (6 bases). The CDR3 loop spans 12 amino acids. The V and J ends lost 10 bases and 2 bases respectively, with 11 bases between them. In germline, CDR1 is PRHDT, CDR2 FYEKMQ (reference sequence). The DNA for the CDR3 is TGTGCCACCCCGGGGACAAACACTGAAGCTTTCTTT. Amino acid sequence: CATPGTNTEAFF.

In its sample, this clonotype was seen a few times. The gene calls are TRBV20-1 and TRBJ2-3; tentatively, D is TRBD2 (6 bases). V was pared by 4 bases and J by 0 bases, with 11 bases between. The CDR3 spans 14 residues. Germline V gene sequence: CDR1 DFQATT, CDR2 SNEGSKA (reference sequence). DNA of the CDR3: TGCAGTGCTAAGCTAGCGTATAGCACAGATACGCAGTATTTT. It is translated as CSAKLAYSTDTQYF.